A single sample gave rise to the 30 T cell receptor beta chains below, sequenced in a study of response to subunit inactivated influenza vaccine. A single record per CDR3 protein comes from TCRdb applying MiXCR to the RT-PCR reads. The repertoire holds approximately 480,000 distinct CDR3 sequences, with 9.5% to 13% as singletons. This specimen was PBMCs from blood, taken more than 35 days after vaccination. All receptors derive from a man in his forties or fifties who received an inactivated influenza vaccine.

This clonotype was found a few times. V is TRBV25-1 and J is TRBJ2-5; possibly TRBD1 for D (6 bases). The CDR3 is made up of 14 amino acids. Germline-derived CDR1 and CDR2 are MGHDK and SYGVNS. Trimming pared 5 bases from V and 1 base from J, leaving 11 bases between. CDR3 DNA sequence: TGTGCCAGCAGTACAGGGTGGGCCCAAGAGACCCAGTACTTC. Its translation: CASSTGWAQETQYF. The full variable domain, with the rest looked up from reference TRBV25-1 and TRBJ2-5, is EADIYQTPRYLVIGTGKKITLECSQTMGHDKMYWYQQDPGMELHLIHYSYGVNSTEKGDLSSESTVSRIRTEHFPLTLESARPSHTSQYLCASSTGWAQETQYFGPGTRLLVL.

The rearrangement uses TRBV11-2 and TRBJ2-1; D possibly corresponds to TRBD2 (6 bases). The germline gives CDR1 SGHAT, CDR2 FQNNGV. The CDR3 covers 13 residues. Trimming pared 8 bases from V and 2 bases from J, leaving 10 bases between. CDR3 bases: TGTGCCAGCGGGGCGGGAACCTACAATGAGCAGTTCTTC. Translating gives CASGAGTYNEQFF.

The sample holds a few counts of this clonotype. The CDR3 spells CSARFRGLSNQPQHF. The CDR3 DNA is TGCAGTGCTAGGTTCAGGGGATTGAGCAATCAGCCCCAGCATTTT. The chain uses TRBV20-1 and TRBJ1-5; D is possibly TRBD1 (6 bases). Trimming took off 3 bases at V and 1 base at J, with 13 bases between the two ends. The CDR3 consists of 15 residues. Germline V gene lookup returns CDR1 DFQATT and CDR2 SNEGSKA (reference sequence).

In this sample, this clonotype turned up many times. The rearrangement links TRBV6-1 to TRBJ2-3; D might be TRBD1 (6 bases). Trimming left V 5 bases short and J 5 bases short, with 17 bases between. The length of the CDR3 is 15 residues. Germline CDR1 and CDR2: MNHNS and SASEGT. The CDR3 protein is CASSPRRGGVDTQYF. DNA for the CDR3: TGTGCCAGCAGTCCGCGTAGAGGGGGTGTAGATACGCAGTATTTT.

This clonotype turned up a few times. V and J are TRBV9 and TRBJ2-2; D not certain. V lost 3 bases and J lost 5, with 11 bases in between. CDR1 is SGDLS and CDR2 is YYNGEE in the germline V gene. The CDR3 extends over 14 amino acids. CDR3 loop: CASSGRTTTGELFF. The CDR3 DNA is TGTGCCAGCAGCGGCAGGACGACAACCGGGGAGCTGTTTTTT.

V usage is TRBV7-2 and J usage is TRBJ2-7, with D unclear. The CDR3 length is 14 residues. Germline CDR1 reads SGHTA; CDR2 reads FQGNSA. Trimming removed 5 bases at V and 0 bases at J, with 11 bases between. CDR3 nucleotide sequence: TGTGCCAGCAGCCCACGCCAGGTCTCCTACGAGCAGTACTTC. Amino acids: CASSPRQVSYEQYF.

The table lists this clonotype with a few counts. J is TRBJ2-5 and V is TRBV5-1; D may be TRBD1 (6 bases). CDR3 size: 15 residues. Trimming stripped 3 bases from V and 2 bases from J, with 14 bases between. In germline, CDR1 is SGHRS, CDR2 YFSETQ. The CDR3 coding sequence is TGCGCCAGCAGCTGGACTTTAGACAGGCAAGAGACCCAGTACTTC. It encodes CASSWTLDRQETQYF.

This clonotype was recorded many times. V usage is TRBV7-2 and J usage is TRBJ2-7; D gene uncertain. Looked up from germline, CDR1 is SGHTA and CDR2 is FQGNSA. With 6 bases removed from V and 4 bases from J, the gap between germline ends came to 13 bases. This CDR3 contains 13 residues. The CDR3 region is CASSYTHGYEQYF. The CDR3 coding sequence is TGTGCCAGCAGTTACACCCATGGATACGAGCAGTACTTC.

This clonotype was observed a handful of times. This sequence joins TRBV20-1 and TRBJ2-7; D tentatively fits TRBD1 or TRBD2 (5 bases each). The V end was cut by 3 bases, the J end by 0 bases, with 18 bases between. The germline CDR1 and CDR2 sequences are DFQATT and SNEGSKA (reference sequence). This CDR3 is 16 amino acids long. CDR3 sequence (DNA): TGCAGTGCTAGTAACCTAATCGGGACCAACTCCTACGAGCAGTACTTC. It yields the protein CSASNLIGTNSYEQYF.

J is TRBJ2-1 and V is TRBV12-3 or TRBV12-4; D perhaps matches TRBD2 (5 bases). V lost 6 bases, J lost 0 bases, and 15 bases lay in between. The CDR3 runs to 16 residues. The CDR3 sequence: CASSPTDTSSYNEQFF. The CDR3 bases are TGTGCCAGCAGCCCGACGGATACTAGCTCCTACAATGAGCAGTTCTTC.

In this sample, this clonotype turned up a few times. This CDR3 is CASSAVRLTDTQYF. The CDR3 DNA reads as TGTGCCAGCAGTGCCGTGAGGCTCACAGATACGCAGTATTTT. The genes are TRBV2 and TRBJ2-3; D call uncertain. V lost 4 bases and J 2 bases, leaving 10 bases between the germline ends. CDR3 length: 14 residues. Germline CDR1 reads SNHLY; CDR2 reads FYNNEI.

This clonotype was picked up a small number of times. V usage is TRBV7-9 and J usage is TRBJ1-2; the match to TRBD1 covers 12 bases. The germline gives CDR1 SEHNR, CDR2 FQNEAQ (reference sequence). CDR3 length: 16 residues. V lost 5 bases, J lost 6 bases, and 10 bases stayed unmatched. CDR3 sequence: CASSGRWDRGLDGYTF. The CDR3 DNA follows: TGTGCCAGCAGCGGACGATGGGACAGGGGGCTGGATGGCTACACCTTC.

This clonotype turned up a few times. V gene TRBV3-1 combines with J gene TRBJ1-2, with unresolved D. Germline V gives CDR1 LGHDT, CDR2 YNNKEL (reference sequence). V lost 1 base, J lost 4 bases, and 13 bases lay in between. The length of the CDR3 is 15 residues. This CDR3 is CASSQARAGVYGYTF. CDR3 nucleotide sequence: TGTGCCAGCAGCCAAGCACGGGCAGGCGTCTATGGCTACACCTTC.

Many counts were recorded for this clonotype. The rearrangement uses TRBV12-3 or TRBV12-4 and TRBJ2-1; TRBD2 agrees at 8 bases. The CDR3 is 13 residues long. Unmatched junction bases numbered 11, after V lost 5 bases and J lost 14 bases. The CDR3 reads CASSARGGGLEFF. In DNA, the CDR3 is TGTGCCAGCAGTGCCCGGGGGGGAGGATTGGAGTTCTTC.

V usage is TRBV29-1 and J usage is TRBJ2-2; 10 nucleotides line up with TRBD1. The CDR3 covers 16 residues. Germline CDR1 and CDR2: SQVTM and ANQGSEA. V trimming: 3 bases; J trimming: 6 bases; junction bases outside the gene matches: 10. The CDR3 DNA is TGCAGCGTTGACGACGGGGACAGGGGTTTCGCCGGGGAGCTGTTTTTT. Its translation is CSVDDGDRGFAGELFF.

This chain connects TRBV11-2 to TRBJ2-7, with 10 bases lining up with TRBD2. The V gene end was trimmed by 4 bases and the J gene end by 6 bases; junction bases not matched to a gene: 12. CDR1 is SGHAT and CDR2 is FQNNGV in the germline V gene. The CDR3 is made up of 16 amino acids. CDR3 residues: CASSSHVGLAQGEQYF. The CDR3 nucleotides are TGTGCCAGCAGCTCCCACGTGGGACTAGCGCAGGGCGAGCAGTACTTC.

The V and J genes are TRBV20-1 and TRBJ2-3; possibly TRBD1 for D (7 bases). V was clipped by 3 bases and J by 0 bases, with 13 bases between them. The germline V gene encodes CDR1 DFQATT and CDR2 SNEGSKA (reference sequence). The CDR3 totals 15 residues. The CDR3 DNA reads as TGCAGTGCTAGTTGGAGGGGGCAGAGCACAGATACGCAGTATTTT. Translation: CSASWRGQSTDTQYF.

This clonotype was observed a handful of times. The chain is built from TRBV28 and TRBJ2-7, with TRBD1 matching over 10 bases. The germline V gene has CDR1 MDHEN and CDR2 SYDVKM. The CDR3 is made up of 14 amino acids. Trimming cost V 5 bases and J 5 bases; bases outside gene matches: 6. CDR3 amino acids: CASSKGQGFHEQYF. As DNA, the CDR3 is TGTGCCAGCAGTAAGGGACAGGGGTTCCACGAGCAGTACTTC.

This clonotype has more than one count but fewer than ten. This chain links TRBV4-3 with TRBJ1-2; no clear D gene. CDR1 is LGHNA, CDR2 YSLEER, per germline. V was clipped by 1 base and J by 4 bases, with 13 bases between them. This CDR3 comprises 15 residues. The CDR3 spells CASSQVVRDSYGYTF. CDR3 DNA: TGCGCCAGCAGCCAAGTCGTCAGAGACTCCTATGGCTACACCTTC.

This clonotype came up many times. The chain couples TRBV9 to TRBJ2-7, with D hard to call. This CDR3 spans 15 amino acids. Germline CDR1 is SGDLS and CDR2 is YYNGEE. Trimming pared 0 bases from V and 1 base from J, leaving 11 bases between. The CDR3 protein is CASSVGPPPSYEQYF. The CDR3 DNA sequence: TGTGCCAGCAGCGTAGGACCGCCACCTTCCTACGAGCAGTACTTC. Using reference TRBV9 and TRBJ2-7 for the parts outside the CDR3, the full variable domain is DSGVTQTPKHLITATGQRVTLRCSPRSGDLSVYWYQQSLDQGLQFLIQYYNGEERAKGNILERFSAQQFPDLHSELNLSSLELGDSALYFCASSVGPPPSYEQYFGPGTRLTVT.

This rearrangement joins TRBV20-1 to TRBJ2-5; the D gene is possibly TRBD1 (6 bases). V was shortened by 5 bases and J by 1 base, with 8 bases between the two germline ends. Looked up from germline, CDR1 is DFQATT and CDR2 is SNEGSKA (reference sequence). This CDR3 is built from 12 residues. Here the CDR3 DNA reads TGCAGTGCTCCGGACAGCCAAGAGACCCAGTACTTC. Translated, it gives CSAPDSQETQYF.

In its sample, this clonotype was seen a few times. V usage is TRBV4-1 and J usage is TRBJ2-7; 7 bases are a match to TRBD2. Germline values: CDR1 MGHRA, CDR2 YSYEKL. V dropped 0 bases and J dropped 4; count of bases not matched to a gene: 9. The CDR3 consists of 16 residues. DNA for the CDR3: TGCGCCAGCAGCCAAGATTTTAGCGGGCGTTGGTACGAGCAGTACTTC. Its protein is CASSQDFSGRWYEQYF.

The rearrangement links TRBV12-3 or TRBV12-4 to TRBJ1-6; the match to TRBD1 covers 7 bases. V trimming: 6 bases; J trimming: 9 bases; junction bases outside the gene matches: 11. This CDR3 has 15 amino acids. CDR3 residues: CASSLVGGAGSPLHF. CDR3 nucleotides: TGTGCCAGCAGCCTAGTAGGGGGCGCCGGTTCACCCCTCCACTTT.

In this sample, this clonotype turned up a few times. The chain couples TRBV7-6 to TRBJ2-5; 10 nucleotides line up with TRBD1. The length of the CDR3 is 15 residues. The germline CDR1 and CDR2 sequences are SGHVS and FNYEAQ. V gave up 3 bases and J gave up 2 bases; unmatched junction bases: 3. The CDR3 is CASSFGQGDQETQYF. In DNA form, the CDR3 reads TGTGCCAGCAGCTTCGGACAGGGGGATCAAGAGACCCAGTACTTC.

The gene calls are TRBV20-1 and TRBJ1-1; D is unclear. The V end was cut by 1 base, the J end by 11 bases, with 14 bases between. Germline V gene lookup returns CDR1 DFQATT and CDR2 SNEGSKA (reference sequence). The CDR3 spans 12 residues. The CDR3 spells CSARAGGSGAFF. CDR3 nucleotide sequence: TGCAGTGCTAGAGCTGGCGGTTCTGGCGCTTTCTTT.

The chain joins TRBV27 to TRBJ1-3; D unresolved. The germline gives CDR1 MNHEY, CDR2 SMNVEV (reference sequence). V dropped 0 bases and J dropped 0 bases, with 12 bases sitting between them. There are 17 residues in the CDR3. The CDR3 loop reads CASSLSSDGISGNTIYF. In DNA, the CDR3 is TGTGCCAGCAGTTTATCCTCGGACGGCATCTCTGGAAACACCATATATTTT.

On this clonotype itself: Being one base from a much bigger clone, this may be a read error. This chain links TRBV18 with TRBJ2-2; D tentatively reads TRBD1 or TRBD2 (7 bases each). CDR1 and CDR2 (germline): KGHSH, LQKENI. The CDR3 spans 16 residues. V was pared by 4 bases and J by 5 bases, with 17 bases between. CDR3 DNA: TGTGCCAGCTCACGCCAGCGGGGACAGAAGACCGGGGAGCTGTTTTTT. It specifies CASSRQRGQKTGELFF.

As DNA, the CDR3 is TGTGCCAGCAGCAAAACAGGGAAGGCAGATACGCAGTATTTT. Its translation: CASSKTGKADTQYF. The chain joins TRBV6-2 or TRBV6-3 to TRBJ2-3; TRBD1 is a possible D gene (6 bases). V lost 6 bases and J lost 4, with 14 bases in between. This CDR3 is built from 14 residues. Per the germline V gene, CDR1 is MNHEY and CDR2 is SVGEGT.

The rearrangement joins TRBV20-1 to TRBJ1-2; D might be TRBD1 (5 bases). CDR1 and CDR2 from the germline V gene are DFQATT and SNEGSKA (reference sequence). Deletions cut 2 bases from V and 6 bases from J, with 19 bases between. The CDR3 spans 15 residues. CDR3 coding DNA: TGCAGTGCTAGATCGGTACAGGAGGGCCCTAATGGCTACACCTTC. Translated: CSARSVQEGPNGYTF.

The chain combines TRBV30 with TRBJ1-5, with TRBD1 matching over 12 bases. This CDR3 is built from 14 residues. The V gene's germline CDR1 is GTSNPN and CDR2 SVGIG (reference sequence). Unmatched junction bases numbered 3, after V lost 1 base and J lost 8 bases. In DNA, the CDR3 is TGTGCCTGGAGTGCCGGGACAGGGGGCAAGCCCCAGCATTTT. As protein: CAWSAGTGGKPQHF.